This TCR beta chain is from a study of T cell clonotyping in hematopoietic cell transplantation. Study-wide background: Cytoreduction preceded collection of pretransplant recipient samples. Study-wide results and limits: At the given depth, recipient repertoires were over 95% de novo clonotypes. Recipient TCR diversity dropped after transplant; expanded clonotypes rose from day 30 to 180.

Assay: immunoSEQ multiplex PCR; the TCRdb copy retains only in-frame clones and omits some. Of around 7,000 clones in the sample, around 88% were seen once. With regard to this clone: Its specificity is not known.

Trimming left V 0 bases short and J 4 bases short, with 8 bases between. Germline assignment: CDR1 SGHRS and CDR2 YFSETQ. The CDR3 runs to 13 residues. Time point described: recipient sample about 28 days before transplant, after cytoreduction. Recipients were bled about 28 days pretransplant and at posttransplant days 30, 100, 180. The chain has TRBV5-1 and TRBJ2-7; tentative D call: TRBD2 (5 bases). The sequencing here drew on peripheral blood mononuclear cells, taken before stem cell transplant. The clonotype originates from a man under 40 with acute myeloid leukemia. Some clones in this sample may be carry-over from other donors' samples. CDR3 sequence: CASSLDWTYEQYF. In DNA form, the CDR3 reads TGCGCCAGCAGCTTGGATTGGACTTACGAGCAGTACTTC.